In this sample, the clone carrying this TCR beta chain turned up a few times. Its specificity is not known. This sample is part of a study of blood T cells in healthy people across ages. In the study overall: The template switching approach captured approximately one barcoded beta molecule for every two T cells.

Then a second PCR, running about 6 to 12 cycles, was carried out with a sample-barcoded 5' primer and a J-beta primer mix. One entry per CDR3 protein results from TCRdb running MiXCR on the 5' RACE reads. The repertoire has hundreds of thousands of distinct CDR3 sequences, 49% of them found once; the top ten carry about 32%. Findings of the study overall: Donors of long life had a larger count of naive CD4+ cells and greater diversity than aged donors.

CDR3 length: 14 amino acids. Germline loops: CDR1 SQVTM, CDR2 ANQGSEA. The germline V and J ends were trimmed by 4 bases and 4 bases, with 15 bases remaining between them. Isolated PBMCs totaled at least 7 million in each sample. The chain couples TRBV29-1 to TRBJ2-3, with D unresolved. The sequenced sample was blood. The sequence was obtained from a woman in her sixties or seventies in good health. CDR3 coding DNA: TGCAGCGTTGGGCTTAGCAGTTTGGCAGATACGCAGTATTTT. The encoded protein is CSVGLSSLADTQYF.